The 27 T cell receptor beta chains below were found in one sample sequenced in a study of blood T cell repertoires in COVID-19. Profiled with immunoSEQ multiplex PCR; TCRdb holds only in-frame clones, not every one. This table holds 85,000 to 130,000 clones, roughly nine tenths found once. Material for sequencing was peripheral blood. The receptors derive from a human donor in a cohort sampled during active COVID-19.

The chain joins TRBV4-1 to TRBJ1-1; D is possibly TRBD1 (6 bases). Trimming took 5 bases from V and 3 from J, leaving 19 bases between them. Germline values: CDR1 MGHRA, CDR2 YSYEKL. This CDR3 has 16 residues. CDR3 residues: CASSLGTGFGDTEAFF. For the CDR3, the DNA is TGCGCCAGCAGCTTAGGAACAGGGTTCGGGGACACTGAAGCTTTCTTT.

The chain carries TRBV10-3 and TRBJ2-6; 7 bases match TRBD1. V lost 8 bases, J lost 0 bases, and 13 bases stayed unmatched. This CDR3 region has 18 residues. The V gene's germline CDR1 is ENHRY and CDR2 SYGVKD. The CDR3 is CAISSPGTASSGANVLTF. CDR3 DNA sequence: TGTGCCATCTCGAGTCCCGGGACAGCCTCCTCTGGGGCCAACGTCCTGACTTTC.

The V gene is TRBV15, the J gene TRBJ2-1, with 8 bases lining up with TRBD1. V gave up 0 bases and J gave up 4 bases; unmatched junction bases: 8. Germline CDR1 reads LNHNV; CDR2 reads YYDKDF (reference sequence). The CDR3 spans 17 residues. DNA for the CDR3: TGTGCCACCAGCAGAGATCAGGGGGCTAGGGGGTACAATGAGCAGTTCTTC. This gives the protein CATSRDQGARGYNEQFF.

V usage is TRBV7-9 and J usage is TRBJ2-3; D is unclear. Germline CDR1 SEHNR, CDR2 FQNEAQ (reference sequence). The CDR3 consists of 13 residues. Trimming left V 8 bases short and J 2 bases short, with 11 bases between. The CDR3 region has the DNA TGTGCCAGCCACGGGTATTACACAGATACGCAGTATTTT. As protein: CASHGYYTDTQYF.

The rearrangement links TRBV3-1 (or the pseudogene TRBV3-2) to TRBJ2-3; 10 bases are a match to TRBD2. Trimming cost V 5 bases and J 6 bases; bases outside gene matches: 5. CDR3 length: 14 amino acids. The germline V gene encodes CDR1 LGHDT and CDR2 YNNKEL (reference sequence). Here the CDR3 reads CASSSLAGADTQYF. The DNA for the CDR3 is TGTGCCAGCAGCTCTCTAGCGGGGGCGGATACGCAGTATTTT.

J is TRBJ1-2 and V is TRBV7-6; D possibly corresponds to TRBD1 (5 bases). Germline V gives CDR1 SGHVS, CDR2 FNYEAQ. V shed 5 bases and J shed 9 bases, with 25 bases lying between them. This CDR3 comprises 16 residues. The CDR3 loop reads CASSPGWEASPRSYTF. The CDR3 DNA reads TGTGCCAGCAGCCCAGGGTGGGAGGCGTCGCCTCGGAGCTACACCTTC.

This rearrangement joins TRBV10-3 to TRBJ2-1, with 10 bases identical to TRBD2. CDR1 ENHRY and CDR2 SYGVKD come from the germline V gene. The V gene end was trimmed by 1 base and the J gene end by 5 bases; junction bases not matched to a gene: 5. The CDR3 sequence is 16 residues long. The CDR3 sequence: CAISEWSSGGDNEQFF. The DNA for the CDR3 is TGTGCCATCAGTGAGTGGTCAAGCGGGGGGGACAATGAGCAGTTCTTC.

The chain links TRBV5-4 to TRBJ2-7; 8 bases map to TRBD1. The ends lost 0 bases at V and 5 bases at J; junction bases unmatched: 4. The CDR3 consists of 14 residues. CDR1 SGHNT and CDR2 YYREEE come from the germline V gene (reference sequence). CDR3 in amino acids: CASSLGTGFNEQYF. DNA for the CDR3: TGTGCCAGCAGCTTGGGGACAGGGTTCAACGAGCAGTACTTC.

This rearrangement joins TRBV11-2 to TRBJ2-7; 7 bases map to TRBD1. The V and J ends lost 3 bases and 5 bases, in that order; junction bases with no gene match: 13. The CDR3 has 16 residues. The germline V gene encodes CDR1 SGHAT and CDR2 FQNNGV. The CDR3 DNA sequence: TGTGCCAGCAGCTTTTCTGTGAGACAGGGATCGCACGAGCAGTACTTC. It codes for CASSFSVRQGSHEQYF. The whole variable domain, remainder taken from reference TRBV11-2 and TRBJ2-7, is EAGVAQSPRYKIIEKRQSVAFWCNPISGHATLYWYQQILGQGPKLLIQFQNNGVVDDSQLPKDRFSAERLKGVDSTLKIQPAKLEDSAVYLCASSFSVRQGSHEQYFGPGTRLTVT.

This clone was detected only once. The genes are TRBV5-1 and TRBJ2-3; TRBD1 matches 7 bases. In germline, CDR1 is SGHRS, CDR2 YFSETQ. This CDR3 has 14 residues. Germline trimming cut 3 bases from V and 1 base from J; bases unmatched to any gene: 2. Written as DNA, the CDR3 is TGCGCCAGCAGCTGGCAGGGGGGCACAGATACGCAGTATTTT. Protein: CASSWQGGTDTQYF.

The chain couples TRBV5-5 to TRBJ1-1, with D unresolved. Germline CDR1 SGHKS, CDR2 YYEKEE (reference sequence). This CDR3 comprises 14 residues. Trimming stripped 2 bases from V and 0 bases from J, with 8 bases between. CDR3: CASSFGGVNTEAFF. The CDR3 DNA reads TGTGCCAGCAGCTTCGGCGGCGTGAACACTGAAGCTTTCTTT.

This sequence joins TRBV5-1 and TRBJ1-4; D gene uncertain. The ends were cut back, 1 base at V and 6 bases at J, with 16 bases in the middle. In germline, CDR1 is SGHRS, CDR2 YFSETQ. The CDR3 extends over 16 amino acids. The CDR3, as DNA: TGCGCCAGCAGCTTGAACGGGCGCGGGGAGTATGAAAAACTGTTTTTT. This translates into CASSLNGRGEYEKLFF.

In this sample, this clone turned up once. The rearrangement joins TRBV19 to TRBJ1-4; no firm D call. V lost 5 bases and J lost 6, with 13 bases in between. The CDR3 loop spans 14 amino acids. Germline-derived CDR1 and CDR2 are LNHDA and SQIVND (reference sequence). Written as DNA, the CDR3 is TGTGCCAGTAGTGCCTATGGGAGGGATGAAAAACTGTTTTTT. The encoded protein is CASSAYGRDEKLFF.

This chain joins TRBV6-5 and TRBJ2-5; 8 nucleotides line up with TRBD1. The CDR3 is made up of 14 amino acids. J was trimmed by 5 bases and V by 6 bases; bases with no gene match: 8. Per germline, CDR1 MNHEY and CDR2 SVGAGI. Here the CDR3 reads CASSPQGVWETQYF. The CDR3 DNA reads as TGTGCCAGCAGCCCACAGGGGGTTTGGGAGACCCAGTACTTC.

The J gene is TRBJ1-2, the V gene TRBV30; 10 bases fit TRBD1. CDR1 and CDR2 from the germline V gene are GTSNPN and SVGIG (reference sequence). CDR3 length: 15 residues. The junction had 10 bases not matched to a gene; V was cut back by 3 bases and J by 6 bases. DNA for the CDR3: TGTGCCTGGAGCGCAACCATGACAGGGGGCGATGGCTACACCTTC. This sequence encodes CAWSATMTGGDGYTF. Based on the CDR3 plus reference TRBV30 and TRBJ1-2, the full variable domain is SQTIHQWPATLVQPVGSPLSLECTVEGTSNPNLYWYRQAAGRGLQLLFYSVGIGQISSEVPQNLSASRPQDRQFILSSKKLLLSDSGFYLCAWSATMTGGDGYTFGSGTRLTVV.

V gene TRBV4-3 combines with J gene TRBJ1-2, with TRBD1 as a possible D gene (5 bases). Trimming took off 0 bases at V and 5 bases at J, with 13 bases between the two ends. This CDR3 has 15 amino acids. Germline V gene data show CDR1 as LGHNA and CDR2 as YSLEER. The CDR3, as DNA: TGCGCCAGCAGCCAAGATCTCAGGGCTACGTATGGCTACACCTTC. Translated: CASSQDLRATYGYTF.

The rearrangement uses TRBV7-9 and TRBJ1-6; 7 nucleotides align to TRBD1. This CDR3 spans 14 amino acids. CDR1 is SEHNR, CDR2 FQNEAQ, per germline (reference sequence). V shed 5 bases, J shed 8 bases, and the junction held 6 bases outside the gene matches. In DNA form, the CDR3 reads TGTGCCAGCAGCCCACGCCAGGGGGATTCACCCCTCCACTTT. This sequence encodes CASSPRQGDSPLHF.

This chain links TRBV7-9 with TRBJ1-1, with D perhaps matching TRBD1 (5 bases). This CDR3 comprises 13 residues. Germline V lookup: CDR1 SEHNR, CDR2 FQNEAQ (reference sequence). The V gene lost 8 bases and the J gene lost 4 bases, with 14 bases spanning the gap. The CDR3 DNA follows: TGTGCCAGCGCTTTCGGGGGGGGCACTGAAGCTTTCTTT. Protein sequence: CASAFGGGTEAFF.

V gene TRBV7-2 combines with J gene TRBJ2-1; 13 bases are a match to TRBD2. Germline V gene lookup returns CDR1 SGHTA and CDR2 FQGNSA. The CDR3 contains 15 residues. The trim removed 6 bases at V and 4 bases at J, leaving 3 bases unmatched. This chain's CDR3 is CASSLTSGRYNEQFF. CDR3 bases: TGTGCCAGCAGTTTGACTAGCGGGAGGTACAATGAGCAGTTCTTC. The full variable domain, rest sourced from reference TRBV7-2 and TRBJ2-1, is GAGVSQSPSNKVTEKGKDVELRCDPISGHTALYWYRQSLGQGLEFLIYFQGNSAPDKSGLPSDRFSAERTGGSVSTLTIQRTQQEDSAVYLCASSLTSGRYNEQFFGPGTRLTVL.

The chain carries TRBV3-1 (or the pseudogene TRBV3-2) and TRBJ1-6; no firm D call. Trimming took 3 bases from V and 5 from J, leaving 8 bases between them. The germline V gene encodes CDR1 LGHDT and CDR2 YNNKEL (reference sequence). The CDR3 extends over 14 amino acids. The CDR3 nucleotides read TGTGCCAGCAGCCAGGGAGTTAATAATTCACCCCTCCACTTT. It yields the protein CASSQGVNNSPLHF.

The chain has TRBV28 and TRBJ1-5; maybe TRBD1 (5 bases). The CDR3 length is 19 residues. CDR1 and CDR2 from the germline V gene are MDHEN and SYDVKM. Trimming removed 3 bases at V and 0 bases at J, with 21 bases between. The CDR3 nucleotides read TGTGCCAGCAGTTTTACAATTTACGGGGACTGGGATAGCAATCAGCCCCAGCATTTT. Translating it yields CASSFTIYGDWDSNQPQHF.

The chain employs TRBV11-2 and TRBJ2-7; TRBD2 agrees at 8 bases. Germline V gene data show CDR1 as SGHAT and CDR2 as FQNNGV. Losses at the gene ends were 5 bases for V and 0 bases for J; bases not matched to a gene: 6. CDR3 length: 15 amino acids. The CDR3 is CASSPTSGLSYEQYF. The CDR3 DNA follows: TGTGCCAGCAGCCCAACTAGCGGCCTCTCCTACGAGCAGTACTTC.

The chain uses TRBV5-6 and TRBJ1-2, with no clear D. Germline CDR1 reads SGHDT; CDR2 reads YYEEEE. CDR3 length equals 12 residues. Trimming took off 2 bases at V and 6 bases at J, with 8 bases between the two ends. CDR3 sequence (DNA): TGTGCCAGCAGCTTTCGGCTAGATGGCTACACCTTC. Protein: CASSFRLDGYTF.

The chain employs TRBV28 and TRBJ2-7, with TRBD1 identical over 8 bases. V dropped 5 bases and J dropped 8; count of bases not matched to a gene: 2. This CDR3 comprises 11 residues. Germline loops: CDR1 MDHEN, CDR2 SYDVKM. The CDR3 DNA is TGTGCCAGCAGTCAGGGGGCTAAGCAGTACTTC. This sequence encodes CASSQGAKQYF. Combining the CDR3 with reference TRBV28 and TRBJ2-7 gives the whole variable domain DVKVTQSSRYLVKRTGEKVFLECVQDMDHENMFWYRQDPGLGLRLIYFSYDVKMKEKGDIPEGYSVSREKKERFSLILESASTNQTSMYLCASSQGAKQYFGPGTRLTVT.

The chain carries TRBV14 and TRBJ2-3; 8 bases fit TRBD2. The CDR3 extends over 16 amino acids. J was trimmed by 3 bases and V by 4 bases; bases with no gene match: 9. Germline V gives CDR1 SGHDN, CDR2 FVKESK. This CDR3 reads CASSLRRGGWTDTQYF. CDR3 bases: TGTGCCAGCAGCCTCCGCCGCGGGGGGTGGACAGATACGCAGTATTTT.

This chain joins TRBV11-3 and TRBJ1-5, with 7 bases aligning to TRBD1. The CDR3 totals 13 residues. From germline, CDR1 is SGHNT and CDR2 YENEEA. V lost 8 bases, J lost 7 bases, and 8 bases stayed unmatched. The DNA of the CDR3 is TGTGCCAGCGCGGCAGGGGGTGGCCAGCCCCAGCATTTT. Protein product: CASAAGGGQPQHF.

As for this clone: This sample also contains other DNA sequences that code for the same CDR3. The genes are TRBV28 and TRBJ1-2, with TRBD1 matching over 9 bases. CDR1 and CDR2 from the germline V gene are MDHEN and SYDVKM. The CDR3 length is 13 residues. The trim removed 6 bases at V and 4 bases at J, leaving 3 bases unmatched. CDR3 DNA sequence: TGTGCCAGCAGCGAGACAGGGGGCTATGGCTACACCTTC. Amino acid sequence: CASSETGGYGYTF.